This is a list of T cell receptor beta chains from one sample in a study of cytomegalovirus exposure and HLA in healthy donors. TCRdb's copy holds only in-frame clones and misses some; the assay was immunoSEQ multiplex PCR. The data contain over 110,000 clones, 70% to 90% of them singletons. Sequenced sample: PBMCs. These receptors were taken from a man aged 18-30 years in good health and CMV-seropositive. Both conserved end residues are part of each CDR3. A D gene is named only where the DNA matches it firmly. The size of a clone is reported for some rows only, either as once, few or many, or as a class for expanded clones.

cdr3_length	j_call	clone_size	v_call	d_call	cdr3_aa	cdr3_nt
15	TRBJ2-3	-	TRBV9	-	CASSVDEISTDTQYF	TGTGCCAGCAGCGTAGATGAGATAAGCACAGATACGCAGTATTTT
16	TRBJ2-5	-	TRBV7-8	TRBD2	CASSTGGGYGGETQYF	TGTGCCAGCAGCACTGGCGGGGGATACGGCGGGGAGACCCAGTACTTC
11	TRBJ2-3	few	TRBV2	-	CASYNQDTQYF	TGTGCCAGCTACAACCAAGATACGCAGTATTTT
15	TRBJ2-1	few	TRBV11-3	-	CASSPSRGAYNEQFF	TGTGCCAGCAGCCCTTCGCGGGGAGCCTACAATGAGCAGTTCTTC
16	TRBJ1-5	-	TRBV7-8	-	CASSLAAGRSNQPQHF	TGTGCCAGCAGCTTAGCCGCAGGTCGGTCCAATCAGCCCCAGCATTTT
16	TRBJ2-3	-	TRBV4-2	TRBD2	CASSQVGLAAGDTQYF	TGTGCCAGCAGCCAAGTCGGACTAGCGGCGGGGGATACGCAGTATTTT
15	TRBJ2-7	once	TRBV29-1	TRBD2	CSVEEGPGRVYEQYF	TGCAGCGTTGAAGAAGGGCCCGGGAGGGTCTACGAGCAGTACTTC
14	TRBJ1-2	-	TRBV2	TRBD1	CASTPGTGAYGYTF	TGTGCCAGCACTCCCGGGACAGGGGCCTATGGCTACACCTTC
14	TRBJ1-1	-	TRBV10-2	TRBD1	CASSWGTGDTEAFF	TGCGCCAGCAGTTGGGGGACAGGGGACACTGAAGCTTTCTTT
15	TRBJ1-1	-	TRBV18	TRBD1	CASSPLTGTNTEAFF	TGTGCCAGCTCACCCTTGACAGGGACGAACACTGAAGCTTTCTTT
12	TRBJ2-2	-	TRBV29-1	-	CSVGRGTGELFF	TGCAGCGTTGGCAGGGGTACCGGGGAGCTGTTTTTT
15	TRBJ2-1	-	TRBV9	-	CASSVAGLTYNEQFF	TGTGCCAGCAGCGTAGCTGGGCTAACTTACAATGAGCAGTTCTTC
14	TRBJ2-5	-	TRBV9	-	CASSVGGLSETQYF	TGTGCCAGCAGCGTGGGGGGGCTATCGGAGACCCAGTACTTC
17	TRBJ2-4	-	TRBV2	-	CASERILAGLAKNIQYF	TGTGCCAGCGAACGAATACTAGCTGGTCTAGCCAAAAACATTCAGTACTTC